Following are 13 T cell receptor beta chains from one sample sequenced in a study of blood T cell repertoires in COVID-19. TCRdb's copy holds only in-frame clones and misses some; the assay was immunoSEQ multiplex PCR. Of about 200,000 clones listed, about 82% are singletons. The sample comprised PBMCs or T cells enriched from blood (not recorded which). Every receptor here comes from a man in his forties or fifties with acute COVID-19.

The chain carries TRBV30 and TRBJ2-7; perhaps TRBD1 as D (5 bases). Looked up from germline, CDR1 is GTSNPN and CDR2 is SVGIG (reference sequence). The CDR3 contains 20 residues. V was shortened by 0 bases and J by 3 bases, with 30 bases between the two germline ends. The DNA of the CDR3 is TGTGCCTGGAGTGTATATTTTCGCGTTAGGACAAAGGGGCTGGGCTACGAGCAGTACTTC. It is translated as CAWSVYFRVRTKGLGYEQYF.

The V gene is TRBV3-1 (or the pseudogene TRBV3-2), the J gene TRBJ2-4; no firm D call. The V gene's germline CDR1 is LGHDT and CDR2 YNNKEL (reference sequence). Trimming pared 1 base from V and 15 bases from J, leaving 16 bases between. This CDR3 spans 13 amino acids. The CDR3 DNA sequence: TGTGCCAGCAGCCAAGGTTTGAGACATTCCCTGTACTTC. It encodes CASSQGLRHSLYF.

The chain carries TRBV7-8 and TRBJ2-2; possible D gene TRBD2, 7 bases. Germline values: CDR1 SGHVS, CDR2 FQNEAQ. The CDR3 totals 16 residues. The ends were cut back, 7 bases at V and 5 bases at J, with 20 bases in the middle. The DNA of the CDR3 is TGTGCCAGCACCCCCGGGGGAGGGGGTCGGACCGGGGAGCTGTTTTTT. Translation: CASTPGGGGRTGELFF. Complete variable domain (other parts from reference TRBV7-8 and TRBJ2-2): GAGVSQSPRYKVAKRGQDVALRCDPISGHVSLFWYQQALGQGPEFLTYFQNEAQLDKSGLPSDRFFAERPEGSVSTLKIQRTQQEDSAVYLCASTPGGGGRTGELFFGEGSRLTVL.

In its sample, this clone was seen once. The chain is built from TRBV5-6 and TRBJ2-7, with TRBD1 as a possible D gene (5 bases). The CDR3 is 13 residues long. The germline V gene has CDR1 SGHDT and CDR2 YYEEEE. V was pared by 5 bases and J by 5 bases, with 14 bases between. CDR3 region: CASRRQSSHEQYF. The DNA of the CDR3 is TGTGCCAGCAGACGACAGAGTAGCCACGAGCAGTACTTC.

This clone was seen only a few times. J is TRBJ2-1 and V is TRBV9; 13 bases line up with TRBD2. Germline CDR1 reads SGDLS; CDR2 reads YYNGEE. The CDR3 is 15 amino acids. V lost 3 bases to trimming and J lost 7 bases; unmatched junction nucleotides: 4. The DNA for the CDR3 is TGTGCCAGCAGCGCGACTAGCGGGAGGAGGAATGAGCAGTTCTTC. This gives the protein CASSATSGRRNEQFF.

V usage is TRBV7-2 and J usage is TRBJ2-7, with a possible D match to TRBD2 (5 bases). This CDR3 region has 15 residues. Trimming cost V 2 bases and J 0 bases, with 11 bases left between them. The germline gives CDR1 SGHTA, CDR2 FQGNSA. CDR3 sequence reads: CASSLWGATSYEQYF. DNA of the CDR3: TGTGCCAGCAGCTTATGGGGAGCCACCTCCTACGAGCAGTACTTC.

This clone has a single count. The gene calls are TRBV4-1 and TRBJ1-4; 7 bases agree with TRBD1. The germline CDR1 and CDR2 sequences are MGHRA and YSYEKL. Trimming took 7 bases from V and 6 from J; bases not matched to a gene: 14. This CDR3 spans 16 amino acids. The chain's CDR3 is CASTNTPGQGDEKLFF. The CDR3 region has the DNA TGCGCCAGCACCAACACCCCAGGGCAGGGGGATGAAAAACTGTTTTTT.

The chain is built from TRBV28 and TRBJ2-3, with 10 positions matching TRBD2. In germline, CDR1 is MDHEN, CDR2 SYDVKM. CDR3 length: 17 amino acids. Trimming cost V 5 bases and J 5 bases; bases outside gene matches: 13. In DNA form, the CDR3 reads TGTGCCAGCAGTGGACTAGCGGACCAAACACGGAGAGATACGCAGTATTTT. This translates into CASSGLADQTRRDTQYF.

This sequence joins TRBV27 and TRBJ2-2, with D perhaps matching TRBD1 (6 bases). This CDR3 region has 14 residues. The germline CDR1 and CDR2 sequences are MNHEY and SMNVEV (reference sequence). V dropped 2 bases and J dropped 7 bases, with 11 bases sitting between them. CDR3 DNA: TGTGCCAGCAGTTTACAGGGGAAGCTCGGGGAGCTGTTTTTT. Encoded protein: CASSLQGKLGELFF.

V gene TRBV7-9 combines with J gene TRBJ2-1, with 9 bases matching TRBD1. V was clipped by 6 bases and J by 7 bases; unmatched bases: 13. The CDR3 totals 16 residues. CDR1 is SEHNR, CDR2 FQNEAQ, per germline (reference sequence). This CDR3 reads CASRLSMTGGSNEQFF. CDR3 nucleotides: TGTGCCAGCAGACTATCTATGACAGGGGGAAGTAATGAGCAGTTCTTC.

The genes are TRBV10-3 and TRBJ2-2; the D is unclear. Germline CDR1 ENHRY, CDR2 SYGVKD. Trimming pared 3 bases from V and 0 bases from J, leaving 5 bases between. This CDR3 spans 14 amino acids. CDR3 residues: CAISDQANTGELFF. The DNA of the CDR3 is TGTGCCATCAGTGACCAGGCGAACACCGGGGAGCTGTTTTTT.

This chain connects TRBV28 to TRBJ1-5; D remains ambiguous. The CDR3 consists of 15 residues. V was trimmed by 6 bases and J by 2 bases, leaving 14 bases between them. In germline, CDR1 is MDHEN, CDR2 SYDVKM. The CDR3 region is CASSPRPLGNQPQHF. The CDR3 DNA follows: TGTGCCAGCAGCCCGAGGCCCCTTGGCAATCAGCCCCAGCATTTT. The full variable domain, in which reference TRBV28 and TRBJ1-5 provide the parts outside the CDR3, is DVKVTQSSRYLVKRTGEKVFLECVQDMDHENMFWYRQDPGLGLRLIYFSYDVKMKEKGDIPEGYSVSREKKERFSLILESASTNQTSMYLCASSPRPLGNQPQHFGDGTRLSIL.

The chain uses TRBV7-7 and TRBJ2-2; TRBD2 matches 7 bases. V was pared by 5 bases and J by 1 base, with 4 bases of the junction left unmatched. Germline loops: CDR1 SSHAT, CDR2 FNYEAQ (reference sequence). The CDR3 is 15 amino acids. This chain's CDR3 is CASSPREGNTGELFF. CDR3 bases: TGTGCCAGCAGCCCCAGGGAGGGGAACACCGGGGAGCTGTTTTTT.